One sample yielded the 29 T cell receptor beta chains listed below, sequenced in a study of T cells after yellow fever vaccination. TCRdb re-called the 5' RACE reads with MiXCR, one entry per CDR3 protein. Of roughly 120,000 distinct CDR3 sequences in the sample, 6.5% to 8% were seen once. The sequencing used CD4+ T cells sorted from PBMCs, collected approximately 11 days after the first yellow fever vaccination. These receptors were collected from a man between 18 and 35 years old who received the YFV17D yellow fever vaccine.

J is TRBJ2-6 and V is TRBV7-3; the match to TRBD2 covers 7 bases. V gave up 2 bases and J gave up 4 bases; unmatched junction bases: 5. CDR3 length equals 16 residues. In germline, CDR1 is SGHTA, CDR2 FQGTGA. The CDR3 region is CASSLLGGPGANVLTF. CDR3 nucleotides: TGTGCCAGCAGCTTATTGGGAGGGCCCGGGGCCAACGTCCTGACTTTC.

This clonotype was recorded at least ten times. The J gene is TRBJ2-3, the V gene TRBV20-1, with D unclear. This CDR3 spans 14 amino acids. From germline, CDR1 is DFQATT and CDR2 SNEGSKA (reference sequence). The V end lost 1 base, the J end lost 2 bases, and 10 bases lay between the germline ends. CDR3 residues: CSARGVRATDTQYF. As DNA, the CDR3 is TGCAGTGCTAGAGGTGTAAGGGCCACAGATACGCAGTATTTT.

At least ten counts were recorded for this clonotype. The chain has TRBV10-3 and TRBJ2-3; D gene uncertain. CDR1 ENHRY and CDR2 SYGVKD come from the germline V gene. V was cut by 0 bases and J by 8 bases, with 6 bases left in between. This CDR3 spans 12 amino acids. DNA for the CDR3: TGTGCCATCAGTGAGTCGATGGGTACGCAGTATTTT. It specifies CAISESMGTQYF.

In its sample, this clonotype was seen many times. The chain couples TRBV7-6 to TRBJ1-4; D is undetermined. Trimming removed 8 bases from V and 8 bases from J, with 21 bases in between. This CDR3 spans 15 amino acids. Germline V gene lookup returns CDR1 SGHVS and CDR2 FNYEAQ. CDR3 nucleotide sequence: TGTGCCAGCGGGAAAATGGGGATAAAGTGGGAAAAACTGTTTTTT. Translation: CASGKMGIKWEKLFF. The full variable domain, in which reference TRBV7-6 and TRBJ1-4 provide the parts outside the CDR3, is GAGVSQSPRYKVTKRGQDVALRCDPISGHVSLYWYRQALGQGPEFLTYFNYEAQQDKSGLPNDRFSAERPEGSISTLTIQRTEQRDSAMYRCASGKMGIKWEKLFFGSGTQLSVL.

V gene TRBV7-2 combines with J gene TRBJ1-2; 7 nucleotides line up with TRBD1. The CDR3 is 12 residues long. Trimming cost V 6 bases and J 7 bases; bases outside gene matches: 5. Germline V CDR1 and CDR2: SGHTA, FQGNSA. The CDR3 spells CASRINRGGYTF. CDR3 sequence (DNA): TGTGCCAGCAGGATAAACAGGGGTGGCTACACCTTC.

This clonotype has ten or more counts. The V and J genes are TRBV5-1 and TRBJ1-1, with TRBD1 as a possible D gene (5 bases). Trimming pared 0 bases from V and 5 bases from J, leaving 11 bases between. Germline V CDR1 and CDR2: SGHRS, YFSETQ. The CDR3 totals 14 residues. CDR3 protein: CASSLGGVGTEAFF. The CDR3 bases are TGCGCCAGCAGCTTGGGGGGGGTGGGGACTGAAGCTTTCTTT.

This chain connects TRBV5-4 to TRBJ1-6, with no clear D. The CDR3 runs to 13 residues. Looked up from germline, CDR1 is SGHNT and CDR2 is YYREEE (reference sequence). With 5 bases removed from V and 8 bases from J, the gap between germline ends came to 11 bases. The CDR3 protein is CASRRERDSPLHF. CDR3 coding DNA: TGTGCCAGCAGACGGGAGCGGGATTCACCCCTCCACTTT.

This clonotype was seen many times. The chain recombines TRBV7-9 with TRBJ2-3, with D hard to call. Trimming took off 5 bases at V and 6 bases at J, with 12 bases between the two ends. The CDR3 contains 13 residues. Germline CDR1 SEHNR, CDR2 FQNEAQ (reference sequence). The CDR3 is CASSPYPLDTQYF. CDR3 nucleotide sequence: TGTGCCAGCAGCCCCTACCCGCTCGATACGCAGTATTTT.

This clonotype occurred many times. The rearrangement uses TRBV4-3 and TRBJ2-2, with 7 bases aligning to TRBD1. This CDR3 is built from 16 residues. The V segment lost 0 bases and the J segment 7 bases; nucleotides outside the gene matches: 8. Germline CDR1 is LGHNA and CDR2 is YSLEER. This CDR3 is CASSQDGAGGDGELFF. In DNA, the CDR3 is TGCGCCAGCAGCCAAGATGGGGCAGGGGGTGACGGGGAGCTGTTTTTT.

In this sample, this clonotype turned up many times. The chain links TRBV7-9 to TRBJ1-1, with D possibly being TRBD1 (6 bases). CDR3 length: 15 residues. Trimming left V 4 bases short and J 0 bases short, with 12 bases between. In germline, CDR1 is SEHNR, CDR2 FQNEAQ (reference sequence). CDR3 loop: CASSSTDSLNTEAFF. The CDR3 DNA follows: TGTGCCAGCAGCTCGACGGACAGCTTGAACACTGAAGCTTTCTTT.

This clonotype was counted between two and nine times. V usage is TRBV6-6 and J usage is TRBJ2-2; D is uncertain. The V gene's germline CDR1 is MNHNY and CDR2 SVGAGI (reference sequence). The V and J ends lost 6 bases and 7 bases respectively, with 12 bases between them. This CDR3 is built from 13 residues. The CDR3 nucleotides read TGTGCCAGCAGCCAGGCAATTGGCGGGGAGCTGTTTTTT. Its translation is CASSQAIGGELFF.

This clonotype has more than one count but fewer than ten. The chain links TRBV4-3 to TRBJ1-2, with TRBD1 matching over 10 bases. The V gene's germline CDR1 is LGHNA and CDR2 YSLEER. The CDR3 consists of 15 residues. J gave up 8 bases and V 4 bases, and 10 bases lay outside the gene matches. CDR3 amino acids: CASSPGQGPPGGYTF. In DNA, the CDR3 is TGCGCCAGCAGCCCGGGACAGGGGCCGCCCGGAGGCTACACCTTC.

This clonotype showed up just a few times. The chain carries TRBV12-3 or TRBV12-4 and TRBJ1-4; D unclear. The CDR3 is made up of 15 amino acids. V was shortened by 5 bases and J by 0 bases, with 10 bases between the two germline ends. CDR3 bases: TGTGCCAGCAGTATATCAGGAGCAACTAATGAAAAACTGTTTTTT. Its protein is CASSISGATNEKLFF.

The gene calls are TRBV19 and TRBJ1-2, with D hard to call. V was pared by 3 bases and J by 4 bases, with 6 bases between. The CDR3 loop spans 12 amino acids. Germline V gives CDR1 LNHDA, CDR2 SQIVND (reference sequence). CDR3 sequence: CASSIRSYGYTF. In nucleotides, the CDR3 is TGTGCCAGTAGTATTCGGAGCTATGGCTACACCTTC.

This clonotype was observed at least ten times. The rearrangement uses TRBV6-1 and TRBJ1-4; 7 bases align to TRBD1. The V gene's germline CDR1 is MNHNS and CDR2 SASEGT. After removal of 6 bases from V and 11 bases from J, the junction contained 12 bases not matched to a gene. The CDR3 extends over 14 amino acids. The CDR3 DNA reads TGTGCCAGCAGCCCCACAGGGGTTACGGGGAAACTGTTTTTT. Translated: CASSPTGVTGKLFF.

Many counts were recorded for this clonotype. The chain is built from TRBV27 and TRBJ2-6; D gene unclear. V lost 1 base, J lost 3 bases, and 13 bases lay in between. The CDR3 is made up of 17 amino acids. From germline, CDR1 is MNHEY and CDR2 SMNVEV (reference sequence). The CDR3 region is CASSLWGLGVGANVLTF. The CDR3 DNA sequence: TGTGCCAGCAGTTTATGGGGTCTTGGGGTTGGGGCCAACGTCCTGACTTTC.

There are many counts of this clonotype. The chain combines TRBV6-1 with TRBJ1-3, with TRBD1 as a possible D gene (6 bases). V lost 4 bases and J 0 bases, leaving 7 bases between the germline ends. This CDR3 region has 14 residues. CDR1 is MNHNS, CDR2 SASEGT, per germline. The CDR3 here is CASSGTDSGNTIYF. CDR3 in DNA: TGTGCCAGCAGTGGGACAGACTCTGGAAACACCATATATTTT.

This clonotype was recorded many times. This chain uses TRBV7-2 with TRBJ1-2, with a possible D match to TRBD1 (5 bases). V lost 2 bases, J lost 0 bases, and 10 bases lay in between. CDR1 and CDR2 from the germline V gene are SGHTA and FQGNSA. The CDR3 contains 15 residues. The CDR3 reads CASSLLQGANYGYTF. The CDR3 coding sequence is TGTGCCAGCAGCTTACTGCAGGGAGCTAACTATGGCTACACCTTC.

This clonotype was observed many times. Mismatch with germline at one junction end may stem from a read error. V and J are TRBV3-1 and TRBJ2-4; either TRBD1 or TRBD2 may fit D (5 bases each). The CDR3 covers 12 residues. CDR1 is LGHDT and CDR2 is YNNKEL in the germline V gene (reference sequence). The CDR3 DNA reads TGTGCCAGCAGCCAGTCCGGGACGGGAACGGACTTC. Protein product: CASSQSGTGTDF. The full variable domain, with the rest looked up from reference TRBV3-1 and TRBJ2-4, is DTAVSQTPKYLVTQMGNDKSIKCEQNLGHDTMYWYKQDSKKFLKIMFSYNNKELIINETVPNRFSPKSPDKAHLNLHINSLELGDSAVYFCASSQSGTGTDFGAGTRLSVL.

CDR3 in amino acids: CASSPGQSQTQYF. The CDR3, as DNA: TGCGCCAGCAGCCCCGGACAGTCCCAGACCCAGTACTTC. This chain links TRBV5-1 with TRBJ2-5; TRBD1 might be the D (6 bases). The CDR3 consists of 13 residues. V was shortened by 4 bases and J by 6 bases, with 13 bases between the two germline ends. Germline V gene lookup returns CDR1 SGHRS and CDR2 YFSETQ.

This clonotype was seen at least ten times. This may be a read error, as it is one base from a much larger clone. V usage is TRBV11-2 and J usage is TRBJ2-1; D is uncertain. The CDR3 totals 13 residues. V lost 1 base, J lost 5 bases, and 6 bases lay in between. Germline V lookup: CDR1 SGHAT, CDR2 FQNNGV. This CDR3 is CASSLGHNNEQFF. CDR3 DNA sequence: TGTGCCAGCAGCTTAGGGCATAACAATGAGCAGTTCTTC.

CDR3 protein: CASSYGPGQGWQYV. DNA for the CDR3: TGTGCCAGCAGTTACGGACCGGGACAGGGTTGGCAGTACGTC. The chain employs TRBV6-2 or TRBV6-3 and TRBJ2-7; 9 bases line up with TRBD1. V was clipped by 2 bases and J by 9 bases; unmatched bases: 8. Germline values: CDR1 MNHEY, CDR2 SVGEGT. The CDR3 runs to 14 residues.

This clonotype was seen ten or more times. The chain employs TRBV7-2 and TRBJ1-5; a possible D gene is TRBD1 (5 bases). V gave up 7 bases and J gave up 6 bases, with 16 bases separating them. Per the germline V gene, CDR1 is SGHTA and CDR2 is FQGNSA. This CDR3 is built from 14 residues. CDR3 sequence (DNA): TGTGCCAGCACCTTGGGAGGGGCTGGTCAGCCCCAGCATTTT. Its translation: CASTLGGAGQPQHF.

This clonotype was found many times. The V gene is TRBV6-2 or TRBV6-3, the J gene TRBJ1-1; possibly TRBD1 for D (5 bases). The V gene's germline CDR1 is MNHEY and CDR2 SVGEGT. Trimming pared 6 bases from V and 1 base from J, leaving 9 bases between. The CDR3 sequence is 13 residues long. CDR3 DNA: TGTGCCAGCAGGGGGACTCAGAACACTGAAGCTTTCTTT. Encoded protein: CASRGTQNTEAFF.

V is TRBV3-1 and J is TRBJ2-1; 9 positions match TRBD2. The CDR3 has 17 amino acids. CDR1 is LGHDT and CDR2 is YNNKEL in the germline V gene (reference sequence). V was pared by 0 bases and J by 0 bases, with 3 bases of the junction left unmatched. CDR3 residues: CASSQEGLASSYNEQFF. Here the CDR3 DNA reads TGTGCCAGCAGCCAAGAAGGACTAGCGAGCTCCTACAATGAGCAGTTCTTC.

There are many counts of this clonotype. This rearrangement joins TRBV21-1 to TRBJ1-2. TRBV21-1 is a listed pseudogene. This CDR3 has 11 residues. CDR3 in DNA: TGTGCCAGCGAACAAGGGTATGGCTACACCTTC. Translation gives CASEQGYGYTF.

This clonotype occurred many times. The chain joins TRBV5-1 to TRBJ2-5; TRBD1 agrees at 8 bases. In germline, CDR1 is SGHRS, CDR2 YFSETQ. The CDR3 runs to 14 residues. The V gene end was trimmed by 4 bases and the J gene end by 4 bases; junction bases not matched to a gene: 6. For the CDR3, the DNA is TGCGCCAGCAGCAAAGGACAGGGCTTAGAGACCCAGTACTTC. This codes for CASSKGQGLETQYF.

This clonotype was seen ten or more times. The genes are TRBV7-8 and TRBJ1-5; possibly TRBD1 for D (6 bases). CDR1 and CDR2 (germline): SGHVS, FQNEAQ. V was shortened by 5 bases and J by 3 bases, with 14 bases between the two germline ends. The CDR3 is 15 residues long. DNA for the CDR3: TGTGCCAGCAGCCGTAGGGGGGCATACAATCAGCCCCAGCATTTT. It encodes CASSRRGAYNQPQHF.

This clonotype was counted at least ten times. The chain carries TRBV12-3 or TRBV12-4 and TRBJ1-3; perhaps TRBD1 as D (6 bases). V was cut by 8 bases and J by 0 bases, with 11 bases left in between. The length of the CDR3 is 14 residues. The DNA for the CDR3 is TGTGCCAGCGGAGAGACAGGCTCTGGAAACACCATATATTTT. Translated: CASGETGSGNTIYF.